Listed below are T cell receptor beta chains from one sample, sequenced in a study of blood T cell repertoires in COVID-19. Profiling relied on immunoSEQ multiplex PCR, and the TCRdb table lists in-frame clones only, not all of them. The table has around 82,000 clones, 75% to 95% seen once; the top ten hold 6.5% to 8.5%. The sample comprised peripheral blood. Source of these receptors: a human donor in a cohort sampled during active COVID-19. Each CDR3 is given with its conserved first and last residue. D genes are given only for firm matches. Expanded clones get a size class; other rows say once, few or many, or leave the size out.

J | D | size | V | DNA | CDR3
TRBJ2-5 | TRBD1 | . | TRBV6-6 | TGTGCCAGCAGTCACAGGGGGAGTGAGACCCAGTACTTC | CASSHRGSETQYF
TRBJ2-7 | . | . | TRBV19 | TGTGCCAGCTCCCGGGCAGGGTCCTACGAGCAGTACTTC | CASSRAGSYEQYF
TRBJ1-2 | TRBD1 | . | TRBV27 | TGTGCCAGCAGTTTATCTGGGCAGGGGGCTTTGTATGGCTACACCTTC | CASSLSGQGALYGYTF
TRBJ2-7 | TRBD1 | . | TRBV30 | TGTGCCTGGAGTCCGGGACAGTTGGGGAACGAGCAGTACTTC | CAWSPGQLGNEQYF
TRBJ1-5 | . | . | TRBV19 | TGTGCCAGTAGTGCTTTAGAAGCCAATCAGCCCCAGCATTTT | CASSALEANQPQHF
TRBJ2-1 | . | . | TRBV5-1 | TGCGCCAGCAGCTGGGAAGGGGTTGGTGAGCAGTTCTTC | CASSWEGVGEQFF
TRBJ2-7 | TRBD1 | . | TRBV5-1 | TGCGCCAGCAGGGATAGGACAGGGATCGAGCAGTACTTC | CASRDRTGIEQYF
TRBJ1-4 | . | . | TRBV10-1 | TGCGCCAGACTCATGAACGCAACTAATGAAAAACTGTTTTTT | CARLMNATNEKLFF
TRBJ2-3 | TRBD1 | . | TRBV5-1 | TGCGCCAGCAGCGACAGGGGAAGCACAGATACGCAGTATTTT | CASSDRGSTDTQYF
TRBJ2-1 | . | . | TRBV12-3/TRBV12-4 | TGTGCCAGCAGTAGGGGGGGGAATGAGCAGTTCTTC | CASSRGGNEQFF
TRBJ2-7 | TRBD2 | . | TRBV6-1 | TGTGCCAGCAGTGAAGCGCTGGGGAGTTCGGGAGGGCGTTGGGACGAGCAGTACTTC | CASSEALGSSGGRWDEQYF
TRBJ2-2 | . | . | TRBV19 | TGTGCCAGTAGGCGTGATTATAACACCGGGGAGCTGTTTTTT | CASRRDYNTGELFF
TRBJ2-1 | . | few | TRBV7-7 | TGTGCCAGCAGCCCCCCCGGGGTATCGGGTGTAGATGAGCAGTTCTTC | CASSPPGVSGVDEQFF
TRBJ2-5 | . | . | TRBV11-3 | TGTGCCAGCAGCTTAGGTCGCAGGGCAAGGGAGACCCAGTACTTC | CASSLGRRARETQYF
TRBJ2-1 | . | . | TRBV7-2 | TGTGCCAGCAGCCGGGGAGGGGGGGGACATAATGAGCAGTTCTTC | CASSRGGGGHNEQFF
TRBJ2-3 | TRBD1 | . | TRBV15 | TGTGCCACCAGCAGGTCCGGGACAGGGATCACAGATACGCAGTATTTT | CATSRSGTGITDTQYF
TRBJ2-7 | . | . | TRBV9 | TGTGCCAGCAGCCCCTGGGACAAAAGCTCCTACGAGCAGTACTTC | CASSPWDKSSYEQYF
TRBJ1-2 | . | . | TRBV20-1 | TGCAGTGCTTTCAAGGCGAGGGGCTACACCTTC | CSAFKARGYTF
TRBJ2-7 | TRBD2 | . | TRBV6-5 | TGTGCCAGCAGTTACATTGGGAGGGGCGTAGACGAGCAGTACTTC | CASSYIGRGVDEQYF
TRBJ2-5 | . | . | TRBV5-6 | TGTGCCAGCAGCCCCCTAGAGGGGGGGCCCGCGGGAGAGACCCAGTACTTC | CASSPLEGGPAGETQYF
TRBJ1-3 | TRBD1 | . | TRBV7-9 | TGTGCCAGCACCGGGCAGGGGGAAGTGGACCTCGTTTTT | CASTGQGEVDLVF
TRBJ2-7 | TRBD2 | . | TRBV19 | TGTGCCAGTACCACTTCGGGGGGCGAGCAGTACTTC | CASTTSGGEQYF
TRBJ1-1 | TRBD1 | . | TRBV29-1 | TGCAGCCTGCGGGGGACAGGCCCAAGTAACACTGAAGCTTTCTTT | CSLRGTGPSNTEAFF
TRBJ1-3 | . | . | TRBV7-2 | TGTGCCAGCAGCCCCGGCGGGGGGGGAAACACCATATATTTT | CASSPGGGGNTIYF
TRBJ1-1 | . | . | TRBV5-1 | TGCGCCAGCAGTTCTCAGGGTAGAGACACTGAAGCTTTCTTT | CASSSQGRDTEAFF
TRBJ2-2 | . | . | TRBV5-1 | TGCGCCAGCAGCTTGGAGGCGGGGTCCCACGGGGAGCTGTTTTTT | CASSLEAGSHGELFF
TRBJ2-5 | TRBD1 | . | TRBV13 | TGTGCCAGCAGCTTAGTGGGACAGGGTATGGGAGAGACCCAGTACTTC | CASSLVGQGMGETQYF
TRBJ1-2 | . | . | TRBV12-3/TRBV12-4 | TGTGCCAGCAGCCTTATCCATGGCTACACCTTC | CASSLIHGYTF
TRBJ2-2 | TRBD2 | . | TRBV6-5 | TGTGCCAGCAGTTTGGGACTAGCGGGCACCGGGGAGCTGTTTTTT | CASSLGLAGTGELFF
TRBJ1-2 | TRBD1 | once | TRBV6-5 | TGTGCCAGCAGCGAGGGGGCTCCCTATGGCTACACCTTC | CASSEGAPYGYTF
TRBJ2-3 | . | . | TRBV2 | TGTGCCAGCAGCCTAGTTAGAGATACGCAGTATTTT | CASSLVRDTQYF
TRBJ2-5 | TRBD1 | . | TRBV6-5 | TGTGCCAGCAGTTCCGGGACAGCAACCCGGACCCAGTACTTC | CASSSGTATRTQYF
TRBJ1-1 | . | . | TRBV9 | TGTGCCAGCAGCGTACAGGAGCAGGGGACGGCTTTCTTT | CASSVQEQGTAFF
TRBJ2-3 | TRBD2 | . | TRBV6-5 | TGTGCCAGCAGTTACTCGACTAGCGGGGTTCAAGATACGCAGTATTTT | CASSYSTSGVQDTQYF
TRBJ1-2 | . | . | TRBV6-2/TRBV6-3 | TGTGCCAGCAGTCCAATCAGTGAAGGCTACACCTTC | CASSPISEGYTF
TRBJ2-7 | . | . | TRBV29-1 | TGCAGCGCCGGGGGAAACGAGCAGTACTTC | CSAGGNEQYF
TRBJ2-3 | TRBD2 | . | TRBV19 | TGTGCCAGTAGTGCGGGGGGATATACGCAGTATTTT | CASSAGGYTQYF
TRBJ1-6 | . | . | TRBV3-1/TRBV3-2 | TGTGCCAGCAGCCCGCCGGGGGGGGGACCCAATAATTCACCCCTCCACTTT | CASSPPGGGPNNSPLHF
TRBJ2-4 | . | . | TRBV6-5 | TGTGCCAGCAGTCCCGCGGGCAGAGACATTCAGTACTTC | CASSPAGRDIQYF
TRBJ2-7 | . | once | TRBV7-9 | TGTGCCAGCAGCTTAGATCCGGTCGGAGGGGAGCAGTACTTC | CASSLDPVGGEQYF
TRBJ2-5 | TRBD2 | . | TRBV19 | TGTGCCAGTAGTATCAAAGCGGGGGGCCTCCAAGAGACCCAGTACTTC | CASSIKAGGLQETQYF
TRBJ1-1 | TRBD1 | once | TRBV19 | TGTGCCAGTAGTTCAAAAGACAGGGGGCAGGGGAAAGCTTTCTTT | CASSSKDRGQGKAFF
TRBJ1-3 | . | . | TRBV6-5 | TGTGCCAGCACCGACAGGATCAACTCTGGAAACACCATATATTTT | CASTDRINSGNTIYF
TRBJ2-5 | TRBD2 | . | TRBV10-3 | TGTGCCATCAGTGAGTCCCGCGGCGGGGGGATTCAAGAGACCCAGTACTTC | CAISESRGGGIQETQYF
TRBJ2-3 | TRBD1 | . | TRBV5-1 | TGCGCCAGCAGCTCGGGGACAGGGGGCACAGATACGCAGTATTTT | CASSSGTGGTDTQYF
TRBJ1-2 | TRBD1 | . | TRBV18 | TGTGCCAGCTCACCAAGTATCGAGACAGGGAGTGGCTACACCTTC | CASSPSIETGSGYTF
TRBJ2-7 | TRBD1 | . | TRBV6-6 | TGTGCCAGCAGTCCCGGGACAGGGCTGGGGGAGCAGTACTTC | CASSPGTGLGEQYF
TRBJ1-5 | TRBD1 | . | TRBV19 | TGTGCCAGTACCAAAGGACAGGGGGGCAATCAGCCCCAGCATTTT | CASTKGQGGNQPQHF
TRBJ2-7 | TRBD1 | . | TRBV19 | TGTGCCAGTAGTATGAGGGGACAGGGCGGGCGAAACTACGAGCAGTACTTC | CASSMRGQGGRNYEQYF
TRBJ1-1 | TRBD1 | . | TRBV3-1/TRBV3-2 | TGTGCCAGCAGCCTTAGGGACAGGATCGATGCTTTCTTT | CASSLRDRIDAFF
TRBJ2-1 | TRBD2 | . | TRBV7-6 | TGTGCCAGCAGCTTAGGACTAGCGGGCAATGAGCAGTTCTTC | CASSLGLAGNEQFF